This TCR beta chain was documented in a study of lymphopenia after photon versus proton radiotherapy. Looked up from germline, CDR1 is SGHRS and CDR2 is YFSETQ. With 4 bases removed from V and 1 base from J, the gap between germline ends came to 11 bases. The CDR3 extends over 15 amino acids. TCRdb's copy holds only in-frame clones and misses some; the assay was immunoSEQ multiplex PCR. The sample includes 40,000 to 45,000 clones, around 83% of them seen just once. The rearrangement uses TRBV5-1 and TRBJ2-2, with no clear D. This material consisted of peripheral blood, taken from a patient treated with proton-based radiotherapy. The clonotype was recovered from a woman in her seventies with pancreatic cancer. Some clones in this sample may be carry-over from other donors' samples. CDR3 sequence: CASSSTDLNTGELFF. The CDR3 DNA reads TGCGCCAGCAGCAGCACAGACTTGAACACCGGGGAGCTGTTTTTT.